A single sample gave rise to the 16 T cell receptor beta chains below, sequenced in a study of response to subunit inactivated influenza vaccine. TCRdb used MiXCR to reprocess the RT-PCR reads, holding one entry per CDR3 protein. The sample records a few hundred thousand distinct CDR3 sequences, 10% to 15% being singletons. The material sequenced was non-naive T cells sorted from PBMCs, taken about 14 days before vaccination. The receptors stem from a middle-aged man who received an inactivated influenza vaccine.

This clonotype turned up a few times. The chain joins TRBV19 to TRBJ2-2; D unresolved. Germline V gene lookup returns CDR1 LNHDA and CDR2 SQIVND (reference sequence). This CDR3 contains 15 residues. The V end was cut by 6 bases, the J end by 4 bases, with 15 bases between. CDR3 amino acids: CASRAREVFTGELFF. In DNA form, the CDR3 reads TGTGCCAGTAGAGCTAGAGAAGTGTTCACCGGGGAGCTGTTTTTT. The full variable domain, with the rest looked up from reference TRBV19 and TRBJ2-2, is DGGITQSPKYLFRKEGQNVTLSCEQNLNHDAMYWYRQDPGQGLRLIYYSQIVNDFQKGDIAEGYSVSREKKESFPLTVTSAQKNPTAFYLCASRAREVFTGELFFGEGSRLTVL.

This rearrangement joins TRBV6-2 or TRBV6-3 to TRBJ2-3; D may be TRBD2 (6 bases). The V and J ends lost 6 bases and 4 bases respectively, with 14 bases between them. CDR1 is MNHEY and CDR2 is SVGEGT in the germline V gene. This CDR3 is 14 amino acids long. DNA of the CDR3: TGTGCCAGCAGCCACGGGAGTTCCGCAGATACGCAGTATTTT. This encodes CASSHGSSADTQYF.

A few counts support this clonotype. The chain is built from TRBV14 and TRBJ1-4, with 7 bases that match TRBD1. Germline-derived CDR1 and CDR2 are SGHDN and FVKESK. CDR3 length equals 14 residues. V lost 4 bases to trimming and J lost 7 bases; unmatched junction nucleotides: 6. This CDR3 is CASSRDSNLEKLFF. Here the CDR3 DNA reads TGTGCCAGCAGCCGGGACAGCAACCTTGAAAAACTGTTTTTT.

The sample holds a few counts of this clonotype. This chain connects TRBV6-1 to TRBJ2-5; TRBD1 is a possible D gene (6 bases). In germline, CDR1 is MNHNS, CDR2 SASEGT. V lost 4 bases and J 5 bases, leaving 17 bases between the germline ends. The CDR3 covers 15 residues. The CDR3 is CASSAPTQGWETQYF. The DNA for the CDR3 is TGTGCCAGCAGTGCCCCAACGCAGGGGTGGGAGACCCAGTACTTC.

This chain links TRBV30 with TRBJ2-1; possibly TRBD2 for D (6 bases). Trimming cost V 5 bases and J 9 bases, with 20 bases left between them. The germline CDR1 and CDR2 sequences are GTSNPN and SVGIG (reference sequence). The CDR3 is 14 residues long. The CDR3 is CAWAAGHYGGEQFF. CDR3 sequence (DNA): TGTGCCTGGGCCGCGGGTCATTACGGGGGTGAGCAGTTCTTC.

The J gene is TRBJ2-7, the V gene TRBV11-2; weak D call: TRBD1 (5 bases). The CDR3 has 16 residues. Germline V gene data show CDR1 as SGHAT and CDR2 as FQNNGV. The germline V and J ends were trimmed by 5 bases and 3 bases, with 20 bases remaining between them. The CDR3 DNA reads TGTGCCAGCAGCCGTAGTCCGGACAAATGGGGCTACGAGCAGTACTTC. Translating gives CASSRSPDKWGYEQYF. The variable domain in full, completed from reference TRBV11-2 and TRBJ2-7, reads EAGVAQSPRYKIIEKRQSVAFWCNPISGHATLYWYQQILGQGPKLLIQFQNNGVVDDSQLPKDRFSAERLKGVDSTLKIQPAKLEDSAVYLCASSRSPDKWGYEQYFGPGTRLTVT.

This clonotype was observed a few times. The CDR3 protein is CASSEGTSGEQFF. The CDR3 DNA reads as TGTGCCAGCAGTGAAGGGACTAGTGGTGAGCAGTTCTTC. V and J are TRBV2 and TRBJ2-1; 7 nucleotides match TRBD2. With V trimmed by 1 base and J by 9 bases, 3 bases remained unmatched. Per the germline V gene, CDR1 is SNHLY and CDR2 is FYNNEI. The CDR3 is 13 residues long.

The V and J genes are TRBV12-3 or TRBV12-4 and TRBJ2-1, with unresolved D. The CDR3 covers 11 residues. Trimming stripped 5 bases from V and 10 bases from J, with 9 bases between. CDR3 nucleotide sequence: TGTGCCAGCAGTCCGGGTCTCGAGCAGTTCTTC. Encoded protein: CASSPGLEQFF.

The DNA for the CDR3 is TGCAGTGCTACCGGACTAGCGGGAGCCGGGGCCTACAATGAGCAGTTCTTC. Residues: CSATGLAGAGAYNEQFF. V is TRBV20-1 and J is TRBJ2-1; 13 positions agree with TRBD2. Germline trimming cut 4 bases from V and 2 bases from J; bases unmatched to any gene: 8. Germline V lookup: CDR1 DFQATT, CDR2 SNEGSKA (reference sequence). The CDR3 extends over 17 amino acids.

This clonotype was seen a few times. The rearrangement uses TRBV15 and TRBJ2-3; D is unclear. The CDR3 covers 13 residues. Trimming stripped 5 bases from V and 5 bases from J, with 11 bases between. The V gene's germline CDR1 is LNHNV and CDR2 YYDKDF (reference sequence). CDR3 coding DNA: TGTGCCACCAGCGTCCAATCCAAAGATACGCAGTATTTT. This translates into CATSVQSKDTQYF.

The chain links TRBV20-1 to TRBJ2-3; D gene unclear. The CDR3 totals 15 residues. Trimming shortened V by 0 bases and J by 9 bases, and 19 bases separated the two germline ends. CDR1 is DFQATT and CDR2 is SNEGSKA in the germline V gene (reference sequence). CDR3 protein: CSARDHWTSSVTQYF. The CDR3 DNA reads as TGCAGTGCTAGAGATCACTGGACGAGCTCGGTAACGCAGTATTTT.

This clonotype showed up many times. The V and J genes are TRBV10-2 and TRBJ2-2; D unclear. The CDR3 spans 13 residues. Trimming took 6 bases from V and 6 from J, leaving 11 bases between them. From germline, CDR1 is WSHSY and CDR2 SAAADI. CDR3 nucleotide sequence: TGCGCCAGCAGAGATGTGGGTTCCGGGGAGCTGTTTTTT. It yields the protein CASRDVGSGELFF.

This clonotype showed up just once. It may be a read error: a sequence one base away is much more abundant. J is TRBJ2-1 and V is TRBV3-1, with 10 nucleotides matching TRBD2. Trimming at V came to 5 bases and at J to 16 bases, leaving 8 bases not matched to a gene. CDR1 LGHDT and CDR2 YNNKEL come from the germline V gene (reference sequence). This CDR3 is 12 amino acids long. The CDR3 coding sequence is TGTGCCAGCAGCTCCGAGCGGGGGGGCAAATTCTTC. This gives the protein CASSSERGGKFF.

This clonotype has a handful of counts. This sequence joins TRBV28 and TRBJ2-7; no clear D gene. The V gene lost 3 bases and the J gene lost 2 bases, with 11 bases spanning the gap. The germline gives CDR1 MDHEN, CDR2 SYDVKM. The CDR3 sequence is 14 residues long. CDR3 region: CASSLGIPPYEQYF. DNA for the CDR3: TGTGCCAGCAGTTTGGGGATCCCACCCTACGAGCAGTACTTC. The whole variable domain, remainder taken from reference TRBV28 and TRBJ2-7, is DVKVTQSSRYLVKRTGEKVFLECVQDMDHENMFWYRQDPGLGLRLIYFSYDVKMKEKGDIPEGYSVSREKKERFSLILESASTNQTSMYLCASSLGIPPYEQYFGPGTRLTVT.

The chain has TRBV5-1 and TRBJ2-6; no definite D call. CDR1 is SGHRS, CDR2 YFSETQ, per germline. The CDR3 is 18 amino acids. The V and J ends lost 1 base and 0 bases respectively, with 14 bases between them. CDR3 bases: TGCGCCAGCAGCTTGTTGGCCAGCCAGCCCTCTGGGGCCAACGTCCTGACTTTC. It translates to CASSLLASQPSGANVLTF.

In its sample, this clonotype was seen a few times. The chain has TRBV6-5 and TRBJ1-5; D is possibly TRBD1 (5 bases). This CDR3 is 17 amino acids long. The V gene lost 4 bases and the J gene lost 1 base, with 17 bases spanning the gap. Germline V gene lookup returns CDR1 MNHEY and CDR2 SVGAGI. The CDR3 DNA reads as TGTGCCAGCAGTTCCCAAGGGCAGGGATGGAGCAATCAGCCCCAGCATTTT. It specifies CASSSQGQGWSNQPQHF.